Included here is one TCR beta chain sequence, with context. Its antigen is currently unknown. The data belong to a study of T cells in Graves' hyperthyroidism and ophthalmopathy. Study background: It was at initial diagnosis, before any treatment, that peripheral blood was collected.

Amplified TCR beta CDR3 regions derived from RNA transcripts. When the TCR CDR3 underwent first-round RT-PCR, the HTBI primer set was used. TCRdb processed the multiplex PCR reads anew with MiXCR; each CDR3 protein has one entry. The data hold approximately 870,000 distinct CDR3 sequences, with over 35% observed a single time. General observations from the study: Expanded thyroid clonotypes (above 0.001) were mostly also found in blood.

Trimming shortened V by 1 base and J by 4 bases, and 7 bases separated the two germline ends. Germline CDR1 and CDR2: SGHVS and FQNEAQ. The CDR3 length is 14 residues. In patients aged 18 to 65, hyperthyroidism was newly diagnosed, with duration under 2 months. Approximately 9.3 ml of fresh peripheral blood supplied the PBMCs. The clonotype comes from a man aged 18 to 35 with Graves' hyperthyroidism. Sequenced material: blood. This sequence joins TRBV7-8 and TRBJ2-2, with D hard to call. The CDR3 DNA follows: TGTGCCAGCAGCTTAGGGGCCTCCACCGGGGAGCTGTTTTTT. It yields the protein CASSLGASTGELFF.